The 19 T cell receptor beta chains below all came from one sample that was sequenced in a study of CD8 T cells in ankylosing spondylitis. TCRdb reprocessed the 5' RACE reads via MiXCR and lists one record per CDR3 protein. The sample has 250,000 or so distinct CDR3 sequences, approximately 24% seen once. The material sequenced was blood, either unsorted or a sorted T cell fraction (not recorded which). These receptors all stem from a male donor with ankylosing spondylitis or in good health (not recorded which).

This clonotype was observed a few times. V is TRBV5-1 and J is TRBJ2-1, with 8 bases that match TRBD2. There are 17 residues in the CDR3. Germline-derived CDR1 and CDR2 are SGHRS and YFSETQ. The V and J ends lost 4 bases and 0 bases, in that order; junction bases with no gene match: 9. CDR3 nucleotides: TGCGCCAGCAGCCCACCATCCAGCGGGGGCTCCTACAATGAGCAGTTCTTC. Translation gives CASSPPSSGGSYNEQFF.

In its sample, this clonotype was seen many times. The chain joins TRBV20-1 to TRBJ2-7; tentative D call: TRBD1 (6 bases). The CDR3 covers 12 residues. V lost 5 bases and J lost 3, with 11 bases in between. The germline gives CDR1 DFQATT, CDR2 SNEGSKA (reference sequence). CDR3 region: CSALDRYYEQYF. In DNA, the CDR3 is TGCAGTGCTTTAGACAGGTACTACGAGCAGTACTTC.

In its sample, this clonotype was seen a few times. This rearrangement joins TRBV15 to TRBJ2-7; no clear D gene. The CDR3 covers 13 residues. Germline values: CDR1 LNHNV, CDR2 YYDKDF (reference sequence). The V and J ends lost 0 bases and 5 bases respectively, with 8 bases between them. CDR3 region: CATSRDHRNEQYF. CDR3 DNA sequence: TGTGCCACCAGCAGAGATCACCGTAACGAGCAGTACTTC.

V and J are TRBV24-1 and TRBJ2-3; a weak D match, TRBD2 (6 bases). V shed 3 bases and J shed 2 bases, with 8 bases lying between them. The CDR3 consists of 14 residues. CDR1 and CDR2 from the germline V gene are KGHDR and SFDVKD. The CDR3 nucleotides are TGTGCCACCAGTGATCAGGGACTCACAGATACGCAGTATTTT. This encodes CATSDQGLTDTQYF.

The rearrangement joins TRBV6-1 to TRBJ2-1, with D unclear. Germline V CDR1 and CDR2: MNHNS, SASEGT. This CDR3 contains 15 residues. V was clipped by 10 bases and J by 4 bases, with 20 bases between them. The CDR3 is CAINNRPTNYNEQFF. In nucleotides, the CDR3 is TGTGCCATCAACAACCGGCCAACCAATTACAATGAGCAGTTCTTC.

This clonotype was recorded at least ten times. The V and J genes are TRBV12-3 or TRBV12-4 and TRBJ2-2; possibly TRBD1 or TRBD2 for D (5 bases each). V was clipped by 6 bases and J by 3 bases, with 14 bases between them. CDR3 size: 15 residues. CDR3 sequence reads: CASRQAMGDTGELFF. CDR3 bases: TGTGCCAGCAGGCAAGCCATGGGGGACACCGGGGAGCTGTTTTTT.

This rearrangement joins TRBV7-3 to TRBJ2-5, with a possible D match to TRBD1 (7 bases). The CDR3 length is 16 residues. Trimming left V 8 bases short and J 5 bases short, with 24 bases between. Germline loops: CDR1 SGHTA, CDR2 FQGTGA. This CDR3 reads CASHSGVAGGMETQYF. Written as DNA, the CDR3 is TGTGCCAGCCACAGTGGAGTAGCAGGGGGGATGGAGACCCAGTACTTC. Full variable domain (missing parts from reference TRBV7-3 and TRBJ2-5): GAGVSQTPSNKVTEKGKYVELRCDPISGHTALYWYRQSLGQGPEFLIYFQGTGAADDSGLPNDRFFAVRPEGSVSTLKIQRTERGDSAVYLCASHSGVAGGMETQYFGPGTRLLVL.

The chain uses TRBV12-3 or TRBV12-4 and TRBJ2-5; 9 bases fit TRBD1. V shed 1 base, J shed 4 bases, and the junction held 4 bases outside the gene matches. This CDR3 comprises 15 residues. CDR3 DNA: TGTGCCAGCAGTTTAGATGGACAGGGGAGAGAGACCCAGTACTTC. Its translation: CASSLDGQGRETQYF.

This clonotype has at least ten counts. This sequence joins TRBV3-1 and TRBJ2-7; D remains unclear. V was shortened by 3 bases and J by 0 bases, with 0 bases between the two germline ends. Germline V CDR1 and CDR2: LGHDT, YNNKEL (reference sequence). This CDR3 is built from 11 residues. In DNA, the CDR3 is TGTGCCAGCAGCCACTCCTACGAGCAGTACTTC. This translates into CASSHSYEQYF.

This clonotype was counted only a few times. The chain carries TRBV10-3 and TRBJ2-1, with D hard to call. CDR3 size: 14 residues. Looked up from germline, CDR1 is ENHRY and CDR2 is SYGVKD. V was cut by 0 bases and J by 3 bases, with 6 bases left in between. For the CDR3, the DNA is TGTGCCATCAGTGAGTCGGCCCGCTACAATGAGCAGTTCTTC. Encoded protein: CAISESARYNEQFF.

The rearrangement links TRBV6-1 to TRBJ2-5, with 9 bases fitting TRBD1. The germline V gene encodes CDR1 MNHNS and CDR2 SASEGT. Unmatched junction bases numbered 3, after V lost 6 bases and J lost 4 bases. The CDR3 totals 13 residues. DNA of the CDR3: TGTGCCAGCAGAGGGACAGGGCGAGAGACCCAGTACTTC. Translated, it gives CASRGTGRETQYF.

This clonotype occurred many times. The rearrangement joins TRBV12-3 or TRBV12-4 to TRBJ2-1; a weak D match, TRBD2 (6 bases). Deletions cut 1 base from V and 7 bases from J, with 11 bases between. CDR3 length equals 14 residues. CDR3 DNA: TGTGCCAGCAGTTTAGGGCTGGGGAGGAATGAGCAGTTCTTC. This sequence encodes CASSLGLGRNEQFF.

This clonotype was detected only a few times. The V call is TRBV10-3, the J call TRBJ2-7; 11 positions agree with TRBD1. Germline trimming cut 7 bases from V and 3 bases from J; bases unmatched to any gene: 5. The CDR3 length is 14 residues. In germline, CDR1 is ENHRY, CDR2 SYGVKD. The CDR3 protein is CAIKRTGGFYEQYF. DNA of the CDR3: TGTGCCATCAAGAGGACAGGGGGCTTCTACGAGCAGTACTTC.

This clonotype showed up many times. This rearrangement joins TRBV20-1 to TRBJ2-2, with no clear D. This CDR3 comprises 12 residues. The V end lost 4 bases, the J end lost 5 bases, and 8 bases lay between the germline ends. Looked up from germline, CDR1 is DFQATT and CDR2 is SNEGSKA (reference sequence). CDR3 loop: CSATPRTGELFF. The CDR3 DNA reads TGCAGTGCTACCCCGAGGACCGGGGAGCTGTTTTTT.

This clonotype was seen a handful of times. The chain is built from TRBV10-3 and TRBJ1-1, with a tentative D call TRBD1 (5 bases). Trimming cost V 6 bases and J 0 bases, with 11 bases left between them. The CDR3 is 14 amino acids. CDR1 and CDR2 from the germline V gene are ENHRY and SYGVKD. The chain's CDR3 is CAISRQSMNTEAFF. The DNA for the CDR3 is TGTGCCATCAGCCGACAGAGCATGAACACTGAAGCTTTCTTT.

The chain is built from TRBV20-1 and TRBJ1-6, with D unclear. The CDR3 is made up of 14 amino acids. CDR1 is DFQATT and CDR2 is SNEGSKA in the germline V gene (reference sequence). Trimming took 1 base from V and 8 from J, leaving 12 bases between them. CDR3 nucleotide sequence: TGCAGTGCTAGAGGGAGTATTTCGGATTCACCCCTCCACTTT. The encoded protein is CSARGSISDSPLHF.

V is TRBV7-2 and J is TRBJ2-7; D gene uncertain. This CDR3 spans 17 amino acids. V lost 0 bases and J 1 base, leaving 16 bases between the germline ends. The germline CDR1 and CDR2 sequences are SGHTA and FQGNSA. CDR3 coding DNA: TGTGCCAGCAGCTTAGCGGCTAGGGCTAGACGGTCCTACGAGCAGTACTTC. This codes for CASSLAARARRSYEQYF.

This clonotype was detected many times. The V gene is TRBV29-1, the J gene TRBJ2-3, with D perhaps given as TRBD1 or TRBD2 (6 bases each). Germline lookup yields CDR1 SQVTM and CDR2 ANQGSEA. This CDR3 spans 15 amino acids. Trimming took off 7 bases at V and 1 base at J, with 18 bases between the two ends. The CDR3 sequence is CSGRPGGHGTDTQYF. The CDR3 DNA is TGCAGCGGCCGCCCCGGGGGACATGGCACAGATACGCAGTATTTT.

In its sample, this clonotype was seen many times. The rearrangement links TRBV20-1 to TRBJ2-7; 7 nucleotides align to TRBD1. This CDR3 region has 12 residues. With 4 bases clipped from V and 3 bases from J, the junction kept 3 bases outside the gene matches. In germline, CDR1 is DFQATT, CDR2 SNEGSKA (reference sequence). The CDR3 region is CSAIRDSYEQYF. The DNA for the CDR3 is TGCAGTGCTATCCGGGACAGCTACGAGCAGTACTTC.